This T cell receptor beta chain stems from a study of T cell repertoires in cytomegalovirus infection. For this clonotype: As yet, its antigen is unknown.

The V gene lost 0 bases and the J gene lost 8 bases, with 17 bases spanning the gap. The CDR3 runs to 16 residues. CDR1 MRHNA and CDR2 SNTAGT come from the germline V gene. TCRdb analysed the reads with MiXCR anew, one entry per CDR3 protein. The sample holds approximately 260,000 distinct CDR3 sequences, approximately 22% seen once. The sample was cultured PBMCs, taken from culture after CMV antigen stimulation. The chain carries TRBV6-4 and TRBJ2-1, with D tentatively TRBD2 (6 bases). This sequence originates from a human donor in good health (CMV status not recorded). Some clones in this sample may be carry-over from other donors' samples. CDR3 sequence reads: CASSDSRDWESDEQFF. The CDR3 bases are TGTGCCAGCAGTGACTCGCGGGATTGGGAATCTGATGAGCAGTTCTTC.